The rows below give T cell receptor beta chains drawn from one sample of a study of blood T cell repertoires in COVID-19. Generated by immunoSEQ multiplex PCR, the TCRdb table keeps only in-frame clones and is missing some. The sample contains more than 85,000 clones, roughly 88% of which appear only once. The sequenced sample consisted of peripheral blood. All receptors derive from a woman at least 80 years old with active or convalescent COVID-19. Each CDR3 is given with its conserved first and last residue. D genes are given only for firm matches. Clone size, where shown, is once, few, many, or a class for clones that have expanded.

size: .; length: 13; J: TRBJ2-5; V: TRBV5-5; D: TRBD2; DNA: TGTGCCAGCAGGCTAGCGGGAAAAGGGACCCAGTACTTC; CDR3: CASRLAGKGTQYF
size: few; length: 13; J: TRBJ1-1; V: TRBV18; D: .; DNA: TGTGCCAGCTCACTTCACAGGGACACTGAAGCTTTCTTT; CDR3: CASSLHRDTEAFF
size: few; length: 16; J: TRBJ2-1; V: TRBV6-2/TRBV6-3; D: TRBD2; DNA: TGTGCCAGCAGTTACTCCCCGAGCGGGAGTTACAATGAGCAGTTCTTC; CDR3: CASSYSPSGSYNEQFF
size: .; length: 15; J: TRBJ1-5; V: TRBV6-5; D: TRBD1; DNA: TGTGCCAGCAGCCCAGCCGGGACAGGGAATCAGTCCCAGCATTTT; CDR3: CASSPAGTGNQSQHF
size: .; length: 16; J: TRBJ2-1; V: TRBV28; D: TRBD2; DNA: TGTGCCAGCAGTCCCCTAGCGGGGAGCTCCTACAATGAGCAGTTCTTC; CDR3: CASSPLAGSSYNEQFF
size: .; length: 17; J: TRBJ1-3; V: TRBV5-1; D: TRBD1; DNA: TGCGCCAGCAGCTTGGCAGGGGACAGGGGGCATGGAAACACCATATATTTT; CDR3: CASSLAGDRGHGNTIYF
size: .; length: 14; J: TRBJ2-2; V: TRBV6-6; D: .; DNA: TGTGCCAGCAAGGACGGGAGTGACACCGGGGAGCTGTTTTTT; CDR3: CASKDGSDTGELFF
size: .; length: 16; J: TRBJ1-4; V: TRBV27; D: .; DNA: TGTGCCAGCAGTCCCCGCGGGGCCCTAGGCAGTGAAAAACTGTTTTTT; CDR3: CASSPRGALGSEKLFF
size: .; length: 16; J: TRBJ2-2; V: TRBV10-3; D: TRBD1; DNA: TGTGCCATCAGCGCTCTGGGACAGGCGAACACCGGGGAGCTGTTTTTT; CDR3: CAISALGQANTGELFF
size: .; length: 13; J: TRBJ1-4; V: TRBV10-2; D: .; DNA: TGCGCCAGCAGTGAGATTAGGGGAGAAAAACTGTTTTTT; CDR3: CASSEIRGEKLFF
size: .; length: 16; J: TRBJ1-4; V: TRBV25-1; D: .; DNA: TGTGCCAGCAGTGAATGGCAGGGGCCGAGGGGTGAAAAACTGTTTTTT; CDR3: CASSEWQGPRGEKLFF
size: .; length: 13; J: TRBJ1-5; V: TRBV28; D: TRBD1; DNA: TGTGCCACAGGGGGTTTTAGCAATCAGCCCCAGCATTTT; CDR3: CATGGFSNQPQHF
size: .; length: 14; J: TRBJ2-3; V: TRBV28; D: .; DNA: TGTGCCAGCAGTTTTGCAGGAGGCCCAGATACGCAGTATTTT; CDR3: CASSFAGGPDTQYF
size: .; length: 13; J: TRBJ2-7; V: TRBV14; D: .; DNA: TGTGCCAGCAGCAACGTCCCGGGTCTCGAGCAGTACTTC; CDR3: CASSNVPGLEQYF
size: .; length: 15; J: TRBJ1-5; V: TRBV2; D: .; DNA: TGTGCCAGCAGTGAAGGGGTGACGCTTGGGGAGGCCCAGCATTTT; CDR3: CASSEGVTLGEAQHF
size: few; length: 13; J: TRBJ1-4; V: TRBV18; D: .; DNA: TGTGCCAGCTCACGGGACTACGATGAAAAACTGTTTTTT; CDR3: CASSRDYDEKLFF
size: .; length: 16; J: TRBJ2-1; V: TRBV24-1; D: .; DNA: TGTGCCACCAGTGATTCAAAATCAGGGAACTACAATGAGCAGTTCTTC; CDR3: CATSDSKSGNYNEQFF
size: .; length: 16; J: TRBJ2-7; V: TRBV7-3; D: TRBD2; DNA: TGTGCCAGCAGCGTAGGACTAGCGGGGGAGCAGGGCGAGCAGTACTTC; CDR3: CASSVGLAGEQGEQYF
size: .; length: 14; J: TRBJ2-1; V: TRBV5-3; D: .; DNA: TGTGCCAGAAGCCGAACACGGGACAACAATGAGCAGTTCTTC; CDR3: CARSRTRDNNEQFF
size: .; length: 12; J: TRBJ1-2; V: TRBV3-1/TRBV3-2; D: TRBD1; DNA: TGTGCCAGCAGCCAAGGACAGGGAGGCTACACCTTC; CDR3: CASSQGQGGYTF
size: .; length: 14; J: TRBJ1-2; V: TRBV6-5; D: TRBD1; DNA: TGTGCCAGCAGTTATTCGGACAGGGGAGGAAGCTACACCTTC; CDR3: CASSYSDRGGSYTF
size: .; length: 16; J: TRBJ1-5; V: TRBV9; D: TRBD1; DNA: TGTGCCAGCAGCGTAGGAGGGCAGGGGGCGGACCAGCCCCAGCATTTT; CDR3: CASSVGGQGADQPQHF
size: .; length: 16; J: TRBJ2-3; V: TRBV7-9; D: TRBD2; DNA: TGTGCCAGCAGCGCCGGGACTAGCGGGACGGTGGATACGCAGTATTTT; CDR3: CASSAGTSGTVDTQYF
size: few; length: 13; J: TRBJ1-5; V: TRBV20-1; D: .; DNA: TGCAGTGCTAGTCCCAGGGAAAGTCAGCCCCAGCATTTT; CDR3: CSASPRESQPQHF
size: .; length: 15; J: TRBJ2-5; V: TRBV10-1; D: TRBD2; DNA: TGCGCCAGCAGTGAGGCAGCGGGAGTAGAAGAGACCCAGTACTTC; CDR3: CASSEAAGVEETQYF
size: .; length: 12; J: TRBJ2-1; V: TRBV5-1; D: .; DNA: TGCGCCAGCAGGGTCGCGGACAATGAGCAGTTCTTC; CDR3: CASRVADNEQFF
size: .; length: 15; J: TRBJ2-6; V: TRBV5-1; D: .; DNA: TGCGCCAGCAGCTTGGCCGGGTCTGGGGCCAACGTCCTGACTTTC; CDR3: CASSLAGSGANVLTF
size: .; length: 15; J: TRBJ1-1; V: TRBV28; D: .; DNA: TGTGCCAGCAGTGCCAGGTGGATCGTGAACACTGAAGCTTTCTTT; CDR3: CASSARWIVNTEAFF
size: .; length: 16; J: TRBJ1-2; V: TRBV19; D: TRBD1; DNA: TGTGCCAGTAGTATAACCCCCGGACAGGCGGGCTATGGCTACACCTTC; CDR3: CASSITPGQAGYGYTF
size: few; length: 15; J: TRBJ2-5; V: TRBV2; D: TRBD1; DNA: TGTGCCAGCAACGAGGTTGGTACAGGGGCAGAGACCCAGTACTTC; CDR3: CASNEVGTGAETQYF